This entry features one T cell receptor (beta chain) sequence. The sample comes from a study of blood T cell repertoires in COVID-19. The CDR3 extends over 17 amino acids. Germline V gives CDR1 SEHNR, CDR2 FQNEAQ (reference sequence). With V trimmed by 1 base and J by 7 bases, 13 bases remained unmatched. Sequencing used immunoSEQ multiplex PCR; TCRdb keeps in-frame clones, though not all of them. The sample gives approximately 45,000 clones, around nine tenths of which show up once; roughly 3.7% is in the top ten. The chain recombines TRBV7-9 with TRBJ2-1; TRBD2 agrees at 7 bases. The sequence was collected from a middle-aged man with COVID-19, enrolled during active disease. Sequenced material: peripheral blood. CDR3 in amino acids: CASSLVSGASGGNEQFF. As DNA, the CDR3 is TGTGCCAGCAGCTTAGTTTCTGGGGCTAGCGGTGGGAATGAGCAGTTCTTC.